This T cell receptor (beta chain) was sequenced for a study of control samples from healthy donors and cancer patients. Here immunoSEQ multiplex PCR was the method, and the copy in TCRdb shows in-frame clones only, minus some. The table includes 80,000 to 100,000 clones, around nine tenths detected once. The V gene end was trimmed by 2 bases and the J gene end by 8 bases; junction bases not matched to a gene: 9. Germline CDR1 MDHEN, CDR2 SYDVKM. CDR3 length equals 16 residues. This receptor was obtained from a human donor in good health. The donor label of this sample is uncertain. The specimen sequenced was blood. J is TRBJ1-4 and V is TRBV28; TRBD1 agrees at 9 bases. As DNA, the CDR3 is TGTGCCAGCAGTTTAAGGGGGACAGGGACGGGAGAAAAACTGTTTTTT. Its translation: CASSLRGTGTGEKLFF. Complete variable domain (other parts from reference TRBV28 and TRBJ1-4): DVKVTQSSRYLVKRTGEKVFLECVQDMDHENMFWYRQDPGLGLRLIYFSYDVKMKEKGDIPEGYSVSREKKERFSLILESASTNQTSMYLCASSLRGTGTGEKLFFGSGTQLSVL.